Listed here are 30 T cell receptor beta chains from one sample, sequenced in a study of T cell repertoires in cytomegalovirus infection. MiXCR, run by TCRdb on the reads, gives a single entry per CDR3 protein. Among hundreds of thousands of distinct CDR3 sequences, around 30% were seen once, and the ten largest hold 15% to 20%. No cognate antigen is known for these TCRs. The sample in question was cultured PBMCs, obtained from culture after CMV antigen stimulation. These receptors were collected from a human donor in good health (CMV status not recorded). Some clones in this sample may be carry-over from other donors' samples.

This clonotype was observed a handful of times. The chain combines TRBV6-2 or TRBV6-3 with TRBJ2-1, with TRBD2 matching over 9 bases. With 6 bases clipped from V and 7 bases from J, the junction kept 10 bases outside the gene matches. This CDR3 contains 15 residues. Germline V gene data show CDR1 as MNHEY and CDR2 as SVGEGT. CDR3 coding DNA: TGTGCCAGCAGCCGAGTAGCGGGAGTTTGGAATGAGCAGTTCTTC. This gives the protein CASSRVAGVWNEQFF.

This clonotype showed up just a few times. This chain connects TRBV2 to TRBJ2-5, with D uncertain. V was clipped by 7 bases and J by 4 bases, with 7 bases between them. The germline V gene encodes CDR1 SNHLY and CDR2 FYNNEI. This CDR3 contains 11 residues. CDR3 region: CASTVRETQYF. The CDR3 coding sequence is TGTGCCAGCACGGTCCGAGAGACCCAGTACTTC.

The V gene is TRBV20-1, the J gene TRBJ2-7; D is uncertain. The CDR3 runs to 13 residues. Trimming pared 5 bases from V and 3 bases from J, leaving 14 bases between. CDR1 is DFQATT and CDR2 is SNEGSKA in the germline V gene (reference sequence). The CDR3 nucleotides are TGCAGTGCTTCTTCAGGATCAGACTACGAGCAGTACTTC. Its protein is CSASSGSDYEQYF.

The count of this clonotype is one. A much larger clone is a single base away; this may be a read error. In nucleotides, the CDR3 is TGTGCCACCAGCTTGGGAGGGGAAGAGACCCAGTACTTC. This codes for CATSLGGEETQYF. This sequence joins TRBV15 and TRBJ2-5, with TRBD2 matching 7 bases. The germline CDR1 and CDR2 sequences are LNHNV and YYDKDF (reference sequence). The ends lost 5 bases at V and 3 bases at J; junction bases unmatched: 3. CDR3 size: 13 residues.

This clonotype has more than one count but fewer than ten. J is TRBJ2-3 and V is TRBV12-3 or TRBV12-4; 9 nucleotides match TRBD1. V gave up 6 bases and J gave up 4 bases; unmatched junction bases: 11. The CDR3 contains 16 residues. The CDR3 DNA sequence: TGTGCCAGCAGGCCACTACGGGGACAGGGCCCAGATACGCAGTATTTT. This codes for CASRPLRGQGPDTQYF.

This clonotype was recorded many times. This sequence joins TRBV7-2 and TRBJ2-7; 7 nucleotides agree with TRBD2. Unmatched junction bases numbered 11, after V lost 4 bases and J lost 5 bases. Germline V gene data show CDR1 as SGHTA and CDR2 as FQGNSA. This CDR3 spans 15 amino acids. The CDR3 protein is CASSSTDGGIHEQYF. The CDR3 region has the DNA TGTGCCAGCAGCTCTACGGACGGGGGGATTCACGAGCAGTACTTC. The full variable domain, its missing parts supplied by reference TRBV7-2 and TRBJ2-7, is GAGVSQSPSNKVTEKGKDVELRCDPISGHTALYWYRQSLGQGLEFLIYFQGNSAPDKSGLPSDRFSAERTGGSVSTLTIQRTQQEDSAVYLCASSSTDGGIHEQYFGPGTRLTVT.

This clonotype appeared a single time. The V call is TRBV10-3, the J call TRBJ2-1; 8 bases are shared with TRBD1. Germline V gives CDR1 ENHRY, CDR2 SYGVKD. After removal of 2 bases from V and 2 bases from J, the junction contained 2 bases not matched to a gene. The CDR3 spans 15 residues. The CDR3 is CAISEGQGAYNEQFF. CDR3 nucleotides: TGTGCCATCAGTGAGGGACAGGGTGCCTACAATGAGCAGTTCTTC.

The chain uses TRBV7-8 and TRBJ2-7, with 10 bases aligning to TRBD1. With 5 bases clipped from V and 2 bases from J, the junction kept 6 bases outside the gene matches. The CDR3 is 15 residues long. CDR1 is SGHVS and CDR2 is FQNEAQ in the germline V gene. The DNA of the CDR3 is TGTGCCAGCAGCCCCGACAGGGGGCGTCCCTACGAGCAGTACTTC. The encoded protein is CASSPDRGRPYEQYF.

The chain recombines TRBV28 with TRBJ1-2; D is ambiguous. Germline CDR1 MDHEN, CDR2 SYDVKM. The CDR3 runs to 14 residues. The V and J ends lost 1 base and 9 bases respectively, with 15 bases between them. CDR3 in DNA: TGTGCCAGCAGTTTATCCCCGCCCTTGAAGTGCTACACCTTC. Residues: CASSLSPPLKCYTF.

Only one count was recorded for this clonotype. The V call is TRBV29-1, the J call TRBJ2-2; D is ambiguous. CDR1 and CDR2 from the germline V gene are SQVTM and ANQGSEA. V was clipped by 4 bases and J by 2 bases, with 11 bases between them. This CDR3 contains 14 residues. CDR3 loop: CSVVGQLNTGELFF. Here the CDR3 DNA reads TGCAGCGTTGTTGGGCAGCTAAACACCGGGGAGCTGTTTTTT.

The V and J genes are TRBV7-6 and TRBJ2-1, with 15 bases that match TRBD2. V trimming: 3 bases; J trimming: 9 bases; junction bases outside the gene matches: 9. CDR1 is SGHVS, CDR2 FNYEAQ, per germline. CDR3 size: 17 residues. The CDR3 DNA reads TGTGCCAGCAGCTTCCAATTGGGACTAGCGGGAGGCGTTGAGCAGTTCTTC. Translating gives CASSFQLGLAGGVEQFF. The full variable domain, in which reference TRBV7-6 and TRBJ2-1 provide the parts outside the CDR3, is GAGVSQSPRYKVTKRGQDVALRCDPISGHVSLYWYRQALGQGPEFLTYFNYEAQQDKSGLPNDRFSAERPEGSISTLTIQRTEQRDSAMYRCASSFQLGLAGGVEQFFGPGTRLTVL.

The V and J genes are TRBV5-1 and TRBJ2-2; no reliable D call. CDR1 SGHRS and CDR2 YFSETQ come from the germline V gene. V shed 0 bases and J shed 4 bases, with 7 bases lying between them. The CDR3 has 14 residues. The DNA of the CDR3 is TGCGCCAGCAGCTTGGGCGATTCCACCGGGGAGCTGTTTTTT. This sequence encodes CASSLGDSTGELFF.

The table lists this clonotype with a few counts. The genes are TRBV7-9 and TRBJ2-7; D may be TRBD2 (5 bases). V lost 5 bases and J 4 bases, leaving 15 bases between the germline ends. CDR1 is SEHNR and CDR2 is FQNEAQ in the germline V gene (reference sequence). There are 14 residues in the CDR3. Written as DNA, the CDR3 is TGTGCCAGCAGCCCGGACTCGGGCAGTTACGAGCAGTACGTC. It is translated as CASSPDSGSYEQYV.

This chain connects TRBV15 to TRBJ2-1; D remains ambiguous. V dropped 6 bases and J dropped 8 bases, with 11 bases sitting between them. The germline CDR1 and CDR2 sequences are LNHNV and YYDKDF (reference sequence). The CDR3 sequence is 12 residues long. DNA of the CDR3: TGTGCCACCAGGAGGATGGAATATGAGCAGTTCTTC. This sequence encodes CATRRMEYEQFF. The variable domain in full, completed from reference TRBV15 and TRBJ2-1, reads DAMVIQNPRYQVTQFGKPVTLSCSQTLNHNVMYWYQQKSSQAPKLLFHYYDKDFNNEADTPDNFQSRRPNTSFCFLDIRSPGLGDTAMYLCATRRMEYEQFFGPGTRLTVL.

This clonotype was seen a handful of times. CDR3 amino acids: CASSLMAGVKTQYF. The CDR3 DNA follows: TGTGCCAGCAGCTTAATGGCGGGAGTAAAGACCCAGTACTTC. V and J are TRBV7-2 and TRBJ2-5; TRBD2 matches 7 bases. The CDR3 is made up of 14 amino acids. J lost 6 bases, V lost 2 bases, and 6 bases had no gene match. CDR1 is SGHTA, CDR2 FQGNSA, per germline.

This clonotype showed up just a few times. This chain uses TRBV12-3 or TRBV12-4 with TRBJ1-5; D is unclear. The CDR3 is 12 amino acids. V lost 10 bases, J lost 7 bases, and 14 bases lay in between. CDR3 protein: CATSEPGQPQHF. CDR3 in DNA: TGTGCCACCTCAGAGCCGGGACAGCCCCAGCATTTT.

V and J are TRBV19 and TRBJ2-1; no clear D. The length of the CDR3 is 14 residues. Germline CDR1 reads LNHDA; CDR2 reads SQIVND (reference sequence). V lost 4 bases and J 11 bases, leaving 18 bases between the germline ends. CDR3 protein: CASSNKVIVPQQFF. The CDR3 DNA reads TGTGCCAGTAGTAATAAGGTAATCGTTCCTCAGCAGTTCTTC.

A few counts support this clonotype. The chain uses TRBV19 and TRBJ2-1; TRBD2 might be the D (6 bases). The germline gives CDR1 LNHDA, CDR2 SQIVND (reference sequence). This CDR3 comprises 15 residues. The V end lost 6 bases, the J end lost 2 bases, and 14 bases lay between the germline ends. CDR3 coding DNA: TGTGCCAGTAGCTTCCAGCGGGTAACCTACAATGAGCAGTTCTTC. It codes for CASSFQRVTYNEQFF.

This clonotype was seen at least ten times. The chain links TRBV7-2 to TRBJ1-2, with a tentative D call TRBD1 (5 bases). This CDR3 is 14 amino acids long. Germline V gene lookup returns CDR1 SGHTA and CDR2 FQGNSA. Trimming removed 5 bases at V and 8 bases at J, with 18 bases between. Written as DNA, the CDR3 is TGTGCCAGCAGCCCGACCGGGACGGGAGTGGGCTACACCTTC. Translating gives CASSPTGTGVGYTF.

This clonotype occurred a few times. V is TRBV4-1 and J is TRBJ1-4; no reliable D call. The CDR3 totals 12 residues. Looked up from germline, CDR1 is MGHRA and CDR2 is YSYEKL. V gave up 0 bases and J gave up 8 bases, with 4 bases separating them. The CDR3, as DNA: TGCGCCAGCAGCCAAGATGGCGAAAAACTGTTTTTT. Translated, it gives CASSQDGEKLFF.

This clonotype was picked up a small number of times. The chain recombines TRBV2 with TRBJ2-2; D perhaps matches TRBD2 (5 bases). The CDR3 has 13 residues. V was clipped by 7 bases and J by 7 bases, with 13 bases between them. Germline CDR1 is SNHLY and CDR2 is FYNNEI. CDR3 loop: CASTADYYGELFF. CDR3 in DNA: TGTGCCAGCACAGCCGACTACTACGGGGAGCTGTTTTTT. The complete variable domain, with remaining parts taken from reference TRBV2 and TRBJ2-2, reads EPEVTQTPSHQVTQMGQEVILRCVPISNHLYFYWYRQILGQKVEFLVSFYNNEISEKSEIFDDQFSVERPDGSNFTLKIRSTKLEDSAMYFCASTADYYGELFFGEGSRLTVL.

This clonotype was observed a few times. This chain connects TRBV7-3 to TRBJ2-5; 9 nucleotides match TRBD2. Trimming at V came to 3 bases and at J to 4 bases, leaving 6 bases not matched to a gene. Per germline, CDR1 SGHTA and CDR2 FQGTGA. The CDR3 has 15 residues. The CDR3 spells CASSFIAGVGETQYF. The CDR3 nucleotides are TGTGCCAGCAGCTTCATAGCGGGAGTTGGAGAGACCCAGTACTTC.

This chain links TRBV20-1 with TRBJ2-3, with TRBD2 matching 7 bases. The CDR3 is made up of 17 amino acids. V gave up 1 base and J gave up 2 bases; unmatched junction bases: 12. CDR1 DFQATT and CDR2 SNEGSKA come from the germline V gene (reference sequence). The CDR3 here is CSARGHLAVSFTDTQYF. In DNA form, the CDR3 reads TGCAGTGCTAGAGGTCATCTAGCGGTTTCCTTCACAGATACGCAGTATTTT.

This sequence joins TRBV24-1 and TRBJ2-2, with 10 bases aligning to TRBD2. The CDR3 totals 20 residues. V trimming: 1 base; J trimming: 7 bases; junction bases outside the gene matches: 17. Germline V gene lookup returns CDR1 KGHDR and CDR2 SFDVKD. The CDR3 nucleotides read TGTGCCACCAGTGATTTCTCCCGAAAAACTAGCGGGACCTTTCACGGGGAGCTGTTTTTT. This gives the protein CATSDFSRKTSGTFHGELFF.

This clonotype came up a few times. CDR3: CAISGGAGTQETQYF. DNA of the CDR3: TGTGCCATCAGTGGGGGAGCGGGGACCCAAGAGACCCAGTACTTC. The chain couples TRBV10-3 to TRBJ2-5; TRBD2 matches 7 bases. Unmatched junction bases numbered 6, after V lost 4 bases and J lost 1 base. Germline V CDR1 and CDR2: ENHRY, SYGVKD. CDR3 length: 15 amino acids.

The rearrangement links TRBV7-2 to TRBJ1-5; no reliable D call. The CDR3 loop spans 13 amino acids. The germline V gene encodes CDR1 SGHTA and CDR2 FQGNSA. V was pared by 4 bases and J by 5 bases, with 9 bases between. Here the CDR3 DNA reads TGTGCCAGCAGCTCCGAAAGGGATCAGCCCCAGCATTTT. It yields the protein CASSSERDQPQHF.

V usage is TRBV15 and J usage is TRBJ1-5; D gene unclear. Trimming took 0 bases from V and 5 from J, leaving 2 bases between them. CDR1 LNHNV and CDR2 YYDKDF come from the germline V gene (reference sequence). The CDR3 has 12 amino acids. Here the CDR3 DNA reads TGTGCCACCAGCAGAGACCATCAGCCCCAGCATTTT. The encoded protein is CATSRDHQPQHF.

This clonotype has at least ten counts. The rearrangement links TRBV12-3 or TRBV12-4 to TRBJ2-2; 13 nucleotides match TRBD2. Trimming cost V 1 base and J 4 bases; bases outside gene matches: 0. The CDR3 sequence is 16 residues long. The CDR3 DNA reads as TGTGCCAGCAGTTTAGGACTAGCGGGAGGCACCGGGGAGCTGTTTTTT. It is translated as CASSLGLAGGTGELFF.

This chain uses TRBV14 with TRBJ2-1, with 9 bases identical to TRBD1. This CDR3 is built from 16 residues. The V gene's germline CDR1 is SGHDN and CDR2 FVKESK. Trimming removed 1 base from V and 10 bases from J; junction bases left unmatched: 11. The CDR3 nucleotides read TGTGCCAGCAGCCAAGTAGGGTTACAGGGGGCGACAGAGCAGTTCTTC. Amino acid sequence: CASSQVGLQGATEQFF. The whole variable domain, filled in from reference TRBV14 and TRBJ2-1, reads EAGVTQFPSHSVIEKGQTVTLRCDPISGHDNLYWYRRVMGKEIKFLLHFVKESKQDESGMPNNRFLAERTGGTYSTLKVQPAELEDSGVYFCASSQVGLQGATEQFFGPGTRLTVL.

Only a few counts were recorded for this clonotype. J is TRBJ2-1 and V is TRBV4-1; 13 bases match TRBD2. The CDR3 has 21 amino acids. Losses at the gene ends were 1 base for V and 0 bases for J; bases not matched to a gene: 12. The germline gives CDR1 MGHRA, CDR2 YSYEKL. CDR3 amino acids: CASSQAGTSGTYHHSYNEQFF. The CDR3 DNA is TGCGCCAGCAGCCAAGCGGGGACTAGCGGGACCTACCACCACTCCTACAATGAGCAGTTCTTC.